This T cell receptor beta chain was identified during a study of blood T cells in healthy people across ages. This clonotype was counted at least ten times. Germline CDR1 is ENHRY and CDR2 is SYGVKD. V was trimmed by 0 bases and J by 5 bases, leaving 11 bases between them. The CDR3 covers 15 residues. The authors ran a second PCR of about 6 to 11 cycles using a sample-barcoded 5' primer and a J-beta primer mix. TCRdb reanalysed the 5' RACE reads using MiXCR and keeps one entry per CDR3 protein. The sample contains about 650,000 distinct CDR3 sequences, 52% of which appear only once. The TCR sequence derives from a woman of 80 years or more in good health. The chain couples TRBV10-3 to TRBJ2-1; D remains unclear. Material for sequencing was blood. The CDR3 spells CAISESRLQDNEQFF. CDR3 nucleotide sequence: TGTGCCATCAGTGAGTCGAGACTCCAAGACAATGAGCAGTTCTTC.